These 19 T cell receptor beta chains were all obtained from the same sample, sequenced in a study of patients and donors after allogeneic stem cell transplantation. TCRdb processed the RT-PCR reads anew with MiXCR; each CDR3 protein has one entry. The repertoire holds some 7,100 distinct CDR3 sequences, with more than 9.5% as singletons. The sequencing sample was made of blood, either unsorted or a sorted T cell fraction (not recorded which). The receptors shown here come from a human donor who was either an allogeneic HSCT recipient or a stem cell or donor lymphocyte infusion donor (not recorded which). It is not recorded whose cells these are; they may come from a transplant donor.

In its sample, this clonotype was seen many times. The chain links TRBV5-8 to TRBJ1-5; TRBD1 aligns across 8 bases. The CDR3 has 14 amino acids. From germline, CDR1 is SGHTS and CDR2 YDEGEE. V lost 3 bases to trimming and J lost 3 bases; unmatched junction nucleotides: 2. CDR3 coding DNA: TGTGCCAGCAGCTACAGGGGGAACAATCAGCCCCAGCATTTT. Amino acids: CASSYRGNNQPQHF.

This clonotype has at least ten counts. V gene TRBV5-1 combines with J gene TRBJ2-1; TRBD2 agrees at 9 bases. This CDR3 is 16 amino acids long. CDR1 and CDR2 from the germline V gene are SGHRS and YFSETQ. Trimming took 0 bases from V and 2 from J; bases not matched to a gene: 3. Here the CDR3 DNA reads TGCGCCAGCAGCTTGGGTCCTAGCGGGACCTACAATGAGCAGTTCTTC. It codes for CASSLGPSGTYNEQFF.

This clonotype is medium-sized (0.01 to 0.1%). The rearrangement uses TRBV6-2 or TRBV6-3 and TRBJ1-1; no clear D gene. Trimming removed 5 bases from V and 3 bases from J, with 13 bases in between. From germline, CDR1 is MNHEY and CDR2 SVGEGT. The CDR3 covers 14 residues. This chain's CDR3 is CASSRAYLDTEAFF. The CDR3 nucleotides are TGTGCCAGCAGTCGGGCTTACTTGGACACTGAAGCTTTCTTT.

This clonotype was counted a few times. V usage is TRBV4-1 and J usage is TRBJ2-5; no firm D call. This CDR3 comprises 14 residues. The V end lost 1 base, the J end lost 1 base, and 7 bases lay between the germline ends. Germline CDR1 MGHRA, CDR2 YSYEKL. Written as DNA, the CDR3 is TGCGCCAGCAGCCAAGTTCGGATCCAAGAGACCCAGTACTTC. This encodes CASSQVRIQETQYF.

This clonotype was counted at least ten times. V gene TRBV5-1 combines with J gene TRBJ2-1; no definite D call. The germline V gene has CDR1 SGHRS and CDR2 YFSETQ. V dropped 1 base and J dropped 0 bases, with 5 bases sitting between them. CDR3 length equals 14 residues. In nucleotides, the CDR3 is TGCGCCAGCAGCTTGCACCTCTCCTACAATGAGCAGTTCTTC. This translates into CASSLHLSYNEQFF.

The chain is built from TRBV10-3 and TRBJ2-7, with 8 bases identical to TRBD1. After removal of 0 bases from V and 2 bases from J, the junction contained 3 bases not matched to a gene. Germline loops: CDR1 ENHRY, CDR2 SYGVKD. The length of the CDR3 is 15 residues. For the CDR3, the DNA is TGTGCCATCAGTGAGTCACCAGGGGGCGCCTACGAGCAGTACTTC. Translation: CAISESPGGAYEQYF.

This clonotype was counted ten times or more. The CDR3 spells CASSLTRAFMNTEAFF. DNA for the CDR3: TGTGCCAGCTCACTTACCAGAGCTTTCATGAACACTGAAGCTTTCTTT. The chain couples TRBV18 to TRBJ1-1; D is unresolved. The CDR3 has 16 residues. Trimming shortened V by 4 bases and J by 0 bases, and 15 bases separated the two germline ends. CDR1 is KGHSH and CDR2 is LQKENI in the germline V gene. The full variable domain, its missing parts supplied by reference TRBV18 and TRBJ1-1, is NAGVMQNPRHLVRRRGQEARLRCSPMKGHSHVYWYRQLPEEGLKFMVYLQKENIIDESGMPKERFSAEFPKEGPSILRIQQVVRGDSAAYFCASSLTRAFMNTEAFFGQGTRLTVV.

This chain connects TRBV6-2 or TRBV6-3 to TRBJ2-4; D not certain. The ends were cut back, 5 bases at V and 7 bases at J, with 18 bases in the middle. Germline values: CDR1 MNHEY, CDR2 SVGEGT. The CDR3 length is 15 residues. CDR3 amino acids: CASSPLYQLGNIQYF. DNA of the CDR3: TGTGCCAGCAGTCCCTTATACCAGCTGGGGAACATTCAGTACTTC.

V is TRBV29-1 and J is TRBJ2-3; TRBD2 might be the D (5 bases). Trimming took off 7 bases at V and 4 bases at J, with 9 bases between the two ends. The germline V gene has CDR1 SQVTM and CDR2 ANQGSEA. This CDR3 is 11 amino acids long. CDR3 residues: CSGVGADTQYF. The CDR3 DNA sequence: TGCAGCGGGGTGGGAGCAGATACGCAGTATTTT.

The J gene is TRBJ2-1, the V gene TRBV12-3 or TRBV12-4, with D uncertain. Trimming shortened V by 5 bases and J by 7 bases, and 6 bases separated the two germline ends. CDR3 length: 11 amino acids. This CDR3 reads CASSEMNEQFF. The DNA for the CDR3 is TGTGCCAGCAGTGAAATGAATGAGCAGTTCTTC.

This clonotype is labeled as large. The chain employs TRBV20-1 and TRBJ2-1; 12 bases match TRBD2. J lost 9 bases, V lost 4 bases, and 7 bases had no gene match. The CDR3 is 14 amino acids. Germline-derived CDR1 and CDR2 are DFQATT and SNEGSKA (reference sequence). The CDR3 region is CSATTSGSAGEQFF. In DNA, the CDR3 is TGCAGTGCTACGACTAGCGGGAGCGCGGGTGAGCAGTTCTTC.

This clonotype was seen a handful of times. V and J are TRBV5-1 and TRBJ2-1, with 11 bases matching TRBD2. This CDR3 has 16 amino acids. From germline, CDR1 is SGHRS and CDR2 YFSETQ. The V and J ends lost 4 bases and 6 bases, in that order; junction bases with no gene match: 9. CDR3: CASSVRTSGLANEQFF. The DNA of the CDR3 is TGCGCCAGCAGCGTCCGGACTAGCGGGCTAGCCAATGAGCAGTTCTTC.

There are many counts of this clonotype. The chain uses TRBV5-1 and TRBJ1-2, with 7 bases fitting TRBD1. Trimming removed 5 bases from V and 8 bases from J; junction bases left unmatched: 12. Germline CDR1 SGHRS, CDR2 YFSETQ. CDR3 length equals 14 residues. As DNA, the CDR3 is TGCGCCAGCAGTCAAGAGGGGGCCGGCCCGGGCTACACCTTC. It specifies CASSQEGAGPGYTF. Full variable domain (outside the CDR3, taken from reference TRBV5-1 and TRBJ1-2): KAGVTQTPRYLIKTRGQQVTLSCSPISGHRSVSWYQQTPGQGLQFLFEYFSETQRNKGNFPGRFSGRQFSNSRSEMNVSTLELGDSALYLCASSQEGAGPGYTFGSGTRLTVV.

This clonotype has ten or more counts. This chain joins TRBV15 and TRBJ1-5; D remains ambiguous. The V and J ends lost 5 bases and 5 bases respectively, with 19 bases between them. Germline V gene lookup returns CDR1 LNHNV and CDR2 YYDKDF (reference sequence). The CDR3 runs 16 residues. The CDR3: CATSQYGLRQDQPQHF. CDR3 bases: TGTGCCACCAGCCAATACGGTCTGAGGCAAGATCAGCCCCAGCATTTT.

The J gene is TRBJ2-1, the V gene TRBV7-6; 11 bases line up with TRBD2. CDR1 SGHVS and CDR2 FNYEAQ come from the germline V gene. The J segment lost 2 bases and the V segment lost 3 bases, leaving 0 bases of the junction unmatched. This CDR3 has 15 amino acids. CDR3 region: CASSFSGGAYNEQFF. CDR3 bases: TGTGCCAGCAGCTTTAGCGGGGGGGCCTACAATGAGCAGTTCTTC.

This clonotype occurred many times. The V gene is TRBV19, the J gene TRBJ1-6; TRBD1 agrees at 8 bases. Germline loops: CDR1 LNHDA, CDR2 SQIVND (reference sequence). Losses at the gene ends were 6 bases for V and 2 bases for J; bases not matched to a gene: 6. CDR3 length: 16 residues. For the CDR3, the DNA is TGTGCCAGTAGAAAGGACAGGGCAACCTATAATTCACCCCTCCACTTT. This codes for CASRKDRATYNSPLHF.

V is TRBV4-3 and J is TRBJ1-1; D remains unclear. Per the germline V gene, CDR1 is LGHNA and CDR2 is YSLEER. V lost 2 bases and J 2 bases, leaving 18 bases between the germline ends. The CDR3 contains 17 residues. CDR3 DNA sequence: TGCGCCAGCAGCCAAATTGGCCTCACAGAGTATAACACTGAAGCTTTCTTT. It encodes CASSQIGLTEYNTEAFF.

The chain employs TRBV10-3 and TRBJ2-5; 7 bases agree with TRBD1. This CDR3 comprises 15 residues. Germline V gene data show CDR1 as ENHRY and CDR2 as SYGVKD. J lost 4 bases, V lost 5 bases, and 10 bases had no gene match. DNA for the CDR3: TGTGCCATCAGTCCCGCGACAGGGTTAGGAGAGACCCAGTACTTC. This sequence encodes CAISPATGLGETQYF.

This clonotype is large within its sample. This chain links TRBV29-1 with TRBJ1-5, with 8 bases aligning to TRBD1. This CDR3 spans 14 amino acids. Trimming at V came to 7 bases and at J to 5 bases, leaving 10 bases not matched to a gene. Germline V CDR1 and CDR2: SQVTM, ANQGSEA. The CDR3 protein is CSDQATGAHQPQHF. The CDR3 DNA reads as TGCAGCGACCAAGCGACAGGGGCCCATCAGCCCCAGCATTTT.